The rows below give T cell receptor beta chains drawn from one sample of a study of cytomegalovirus exposure and HLA in healthy donors. Produced via immunoSEQ multiplex PCR; TCRdb's table is partial and in-frame only. The repertoire holds roughly 100,000 clones, 78% seen once, with approximately 1.2% in the top ten. Input material: PBMCs. Receptors were obtained from a man aged 30-40 years in good health and CMV-seronegative. Both conserved end residues are part of each CDR3. The order of the fields is J gene, clone size, V gene, D gene, CDR3 DNA, CDR3 protein. The D gene is left open where the match is weak. Rows give clone size only sometimes, using once, few, many, or a class for an expanded clone.

TRBJ2-7,-,TRBV7-7,TRBD2,TGTGCCAGCAGCCCAGGGCGGGAGTACGAGCAGTACTTC,CASSPGREYEQYF
TRBJ2-1,-,TRBV7-2,-,TGTGCCAGCAGCTTAGGGCGGAACTCCTACAATGAACAGTTCTTC,CASSLGRNSYNEQFF
TRBJ2-1,-,TRBV5-1,TRBD2,TGCGCCAGCAGCTTGGCCTGGGCTAGCGGCCTTGACGATGAGCAGTTCTTC,CASSLAWASGLDDEQFF
TRBJ2-5,-,TRBV19,TRBD1,TGTGCCAGTAGGAAAGGGACAGGGGGCGGTCGGGAGACCCAGTACTTC,CASRKGTGGGRETQYF
TRBJ1-5,-,TRBV15,-,TGTGCCACCAGCAGAGACGAGATTCAGCCCCAGCATTTT,CATSRDEIQPQHF
TRBJ1-1,-,TRBV10-3,-,TGTGCCATCAGCCCCCAGGATATATTGAACACTGAAGCTTTCTTT,CAISPQDILNTEAFF
TRBJ2-2,-,TRBV20-1,-,TGCAGTGACAAGAACACCGGGGAGCTGTTTTTT,CSDKNTGELFF
TRBJ2-3,-,TRBV14,TRBD1,TGTGCCAGCAGCCGGGGACAGGGGGCAGATACGCAGTATTTT,CASSRGQGADTQYF
TRBJ1-4,once,TRBV9,-,TGTGCCAGCAGCGTAGGAGGGTTGGGGAATGAAAAACTGTTTTTT,CASSVGGLGNEKLFF
TRBJ1-1,-,TRBV5-4,TRBD1,TGTGCCAGCAGCGAGGACAGGTCTTTGAACACTGAAGCTTTCTTT,CASSEDRSLNTEAFF
TRBJ2-7,-,TRBV28,-,TGTGCCAGCAGTTTACCCCCCGGGGTCTCCTACGAGCAGTACTTC,CASSLPPGVSYEQYF
TRBJ1-4,-,TRBV19,TRBD1,TGTGCCAGTAGTATACGACAGGGGTTCGGGGAAAAACTGTTTTTT,CASSIRQGFGEKLFF
TRBJ2-7,-,TRBV5-6,TRBD2,TGTGCCAGCAGCCGGGAGGCTCCCTACGAGCAGTACTTC,CASSREAPYEQYF
TRBJ1-1,-,TRBV7-9,-,TGTGCCAGCAGCTTAGTCAGGGCGAACACTGAAGCTTTCTTT,CASSLVRANTEAFF
TRBJ1-4,-,TRBV7-8,TRBD1,TGTGCCAGCAGCTTGGGACAGGGGGATGAAAAACTGTTTTTT,CASSLGQGDEKLFF
TRBJ1-5,-,TRBV6-6,-,TGTGCCAGCAGTTACTCGACAGGCAATCAGCCCCAGCATTTT,CASSYSTGNQPQHF